The 4 T cell receptor beta chains listed next were all sequenced from one sample in a study of blood T cell repertoires in COVID-19. The data were produced by immunoSEQ multiplex PCR, yet TCRdb's version contains in-frame clones alone and is incomplete. In the table there are about 220,000 clones, 85% to 90% of which are singletons. The sample taken for sequencing was PBMCs or T cells enriched from blood (not recorded which). Every receptor here comes from a woman between 18 and 29 years old in a cohort exposed to, infected with or recovered from COVID-19 (not recorded which).

The V call is TRBV4-2, the J call TRBJ1-5; weak D call: TRBD1 (5 bases). This CDR3 has 16 residues. The V gene's germline CDR1 is LGHNA and CDR2 YNFKEQ. Trimming took off 4 bases at V and 4 bases at J, with 17 bases between the two ends. CDR3 loop: CASSPGLREGNQPQHF. DNA for the CDR3: TGTGCCAGCAGCCCAGGGCTTAGGGAGGGAAATCAGCCCCAGCATTTT.

This chain uses TRBV5-1 with TRBJ1-5, with D maybe TRBD1 (5 bases). From germline, CDR1 is SGHRS and CDR2 YFSETQ. Trimming shortened V by 4 bases and J by 4 bases, and 9 bases separated the two germline ends. The CDR3 sequence is 13 residues long. CDR3: CASSPGNNQPQHF. CDR3 nucleotide sequence: TGCGCCAGCAGCCCAGGGAATAATCAGCCCCAGCATTTT.

This chain joins TRBV5-1 and TRBJ2-1; no definite D call. This CDR3 region has 12 residues. CDR1 SGHRS and CDR2 YFSETQ come from the germline V gene. The V gene lost 4 bases and the J gene lost 8 bases, with 10 bases spanning the gap. The CDR3 protein is CASSTVRDEQFF. In DNA form, the CDR3 reads TGCGCCAGCAGCACGGTACGCGATGAGCAGTTCTTC.

The chain uses TRBV19 and TRBJ1-1; 8 positions agree with TRBD1. V shed 5 bases, J shed 8 bases, and the junction held 4 bases outside the gene matches. This CDR3 region has 12 residues. CDR1 LNHDA and CDR2 SQIVND come from the germline V gene (reference sequence). The CDR3 bases are TGTGCCAGTAGTTTCAGGGGGCTAGAAGCTTTCTTT. Residues: CASSFRGLEAFF.